This T cell receptor (beta chain) was profiled in a study of T cell repertoires in cytomegalovirus infection. TCRdb independently ran MiXCR on the reads; one entry per CDR3 protein. This sample has about 830,000 distinct CDR3 sequences, with over 25% found just once. Concerning this clonotype itself: The antigen remains unidentified.

This CDR3 has 15 amino acids. The trim removed 6 bases at V and 0 bases at J, leaving 5 bases unmatched. Per the germline V gene, CDR1 is SNHLY and CDR2 is FYNNEI. Sequencing used cultured CD8+ T cells from PBMCs, obtained from culture after CMV antigen stimulation. This sequence joins TRBV2 and TRBJ1-3; 7 bases fit TRBD1. This TCR derives from a human donor in good health (CMV status not recorded). Some clones in this sample may be carry-over from other donors' samples. CDR3 nucleotides: TGTGCCAGCAGGTCGGGACAGTTCTCTGGAAACACCATATATTTT. This gives the protein CASRSGQFSGNTIYF.